The 5 T cell receptor beta chains reported below all come from one sample, sequenced in a study of blood T cell repertoires in COVID-19. The assay was immunoSEQ multiplex PCR, and TCRdb's table has in-frame clones only and misses some. The data show 200,000 to 300,000 clones, 85% to 90% seen once. Sequencing was carried out using peripheral blood. The receptors stem from a woman aged 60-75 years with COVID-19, enrolled during active disease.

This rearrangement joins TRBV3-1 (or the pseudogene TRBV3-2) to TRBJ2-1; 9 positions agree with TRBD1. This CDR3 has 16 amino acids. Per germline, CDR1 LGHDT and CDR2 YNNKEL (reference sequence). V was clipped by 3 bases and J by 3 bases; unmatched bases: 6. The CDR3: CASSQGGQGFYNEQFF. The CDR3 DNA sequence: TGTGCCAGCAGCCAGGGGGGACAGGGTTTCTACAATGAGCAGTTCTTC.

The CDR3 sequence: CASSPPTGGRTEAFF. CDR3 in DNA: TGTGCCAGCTCACCGCCGACAGGGGGCAGGACTGAAGCTTTCTTT. This chain links TRBV18 with TRBJ1-1, with 10 bases matching TRBD1. From germline, CDR1 is KGHSH and CDR2 LQKENI. After removal of 3 bases from V and 5 bases from J, the junction contained 6 bases not matched to a gene. The CDR3 spans 15 residues.

Concerning this clone: Other DNA variants within this sample encode the same CDR3. This chain joins TRBV28 and TRBJ1-1, with D unresolved. Germline V gene lookup returns CDR1 MDHEN and CDR2 SYDVKM. Trimming cost V 3 bases and J 1 base, with 6 bases left between them. This CDR3 contains 13 residues. CDR3 bases: TGTGCCAGCAGTTTCGATAGGAACACTGAAGCTTTCTTT. It specifies CASSFDRNTEAFF. The whole variable domain, filled in from reference TRBV28 and TRBJ1-1, reads DVKVTQSSRYLVKRTGEKVFLECVQDMDHENMFWYRQDPGLGLRLIYFSYDVKMKEKGDIPEGYSVSREKKERFSLILESASTNQTSMYLCASSFDRNTEAFFGQGTRLTVV.

The V and J genes are TRBV5-1 and TRBJ2-4; a possible D gene is TRBD1 (5 bases). CDR3 size: 18 residues. Deletions cut 4 bases from V and 1 base from J, with 21 bases between. Germline assignment: CDR1 SGHRS and CDR2 YFSETQ. This chain's CDR3 is CASSPRRTGGEAKNIQYF. CDR3 nucleotide sequence: TGCGCCAGCAGCCCCCGGCGTACAGGCGGCGAGGCCAAAAACATTCAGTACTTC. Complete variable domain (other parts from reference TRBV5-1 and TRBJ2-4): KAGVTQTPRYLIKTRGQQVTLSCSPISGHRSVSWYQQTPGQGLQFLFEYFSETQRNKGNFPGRFSGRQFSNSRSEMNVSTLELGDSALYLCASSPRRTGGEAKNIQYFGAGTRLSVL.

The rearrangement joins TRBV29-1 to TRBJ2-7, with D perhaps TRBD1 (5 bases). The CDR3 covers 11 residues. CDR1 and CDR2 (germline): SQVTM, ANQGSEA. Trimming took off 7 bases at V and 0 bases at J, with 7 bases between the two ends. DNA of the CDR3: TGCAGCGGGGGCTACTCCTACGAGCAGTACTTC. The encoded protein is CSGGYSYEQYF.